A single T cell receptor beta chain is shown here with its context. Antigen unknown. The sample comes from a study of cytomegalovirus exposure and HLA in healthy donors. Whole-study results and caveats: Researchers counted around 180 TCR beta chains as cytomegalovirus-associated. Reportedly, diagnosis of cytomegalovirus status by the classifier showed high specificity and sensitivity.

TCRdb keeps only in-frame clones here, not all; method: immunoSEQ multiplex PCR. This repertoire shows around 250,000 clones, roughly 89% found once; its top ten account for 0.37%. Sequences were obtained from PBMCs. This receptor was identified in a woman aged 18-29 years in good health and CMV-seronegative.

CDR3 loop: CASRLTQTGAGNTIYF. The CDR3 region has the DNA TGTGCCAGCAGGCTAACCCAAACAGGGGCTGGAAACACCATATATTTT. The rearrangement links TRBV7-2 to TRBJ1-3; 7 nucleotides match TRBD1. The CDR3 runs to 16 residues. CDR1 and CDR2 from the germline V gene are SGHTA and FQGNSA. With V trimmed by 6 bases and J by 2 bases, 10 bases remained unmatched.